This TCR beta chain emerged from a study of CD8 T cells in Susac syndrome. Purification of the CD8+ and CD4+ T cells relied on negative isolation, and TEMRA cells underwent FACS enrichment. With random hexamers, reverse transcription was performed on about 0.45 to 1 ug of RNA. TCRdb re-called the immunoSEQ multiplex PCR reads with MiXCR, one entry per CDR3 protein. In the table there are 200,000 or so distinct CDR3 sequences, 92% of which are singletons. This receptor was taken from a human donor with multiple sclerosis. Sequenced input: CD8+ T cells from PBMCs.

The CDR3: CASSRLRVVPNEKLFF. DNA of the CDR3: TGTGCCAGCAGCCGCCTCAGGGTGGTGCCTAATGAAAAACTGTTTTTT. J is TRBJ1-4 and V is TRBV7-8, with D possibly matching TRBD1 (5 bases). The CDR3 contains 16 residues. Germline V CDR1 and CDR2: SGHVS, FQNEAQ. The V gene lost 5 bases and the J gene lost 3 bases, with 16 bases spanning the gap.